These 29 T cell receptor beta chains originate from one sample sequenced in a study of identical twins. MiXCR was run by TCRdb on the 5' RACE reads, yielding one entry per CDR3 protein. Of 450,000 or so distinct CDR3 sequences in the sample, about 18% were seen once. The sequenced sample consisted of naive T cells sorted from blood. The source of these receptors is a man aged 45-60 years in good health.

This clonotype has only a few counts. The chain joins TRBV7-3 to TRBJ2-2; D perhaps matches TRBD2 (6 bases). The CDR3 covers 16 residues. Germline V CDR1 and CDR2: SGHTA, FQGTGA. V was shortened by 5 bases and J by 5 bases, with 18 bases between the two germline ends. CDR3 residues: CASSVSGSPRTGELFF. DNA for the CDR3: TGTGCCAGCAGCGTTAGCGGATCCCCTAGGACCGGGGAGCTGTTTTTT.

V gene TRBV6-2 or TRBV6-3 combines with J gene TRBJ2-1; 10 bases map to TRBD2. Germline V CDR1 and CDR2: MNHEY, SVGEGT. V shed 0 bases, J shed 4 bases, and the junction held 3 bases outside the gene matches. The CDR3 consists of 16 residues. The CDR3: CASSYSRSGGYNEQFF. CDR3 bases: TGTGCCAGCAGTTACTCGCGTAGCGGGGGGTACAATGAGCAGTTCTTC.

The V call is TRBV7-2, the J call TRBJ2-5; D unresolved. The CDR3 runs to 17 residues. V was shortened by 1 base and J by 5 bases, with 20 bases between the two germline ends. The germline gives CDR1 SGHTA, CDR2 FQGNSA. The CDR3 region has the DNA TGTGCCAGCAGCTTAGTGGGCCGTCTCCAAAAAGCGGAGACCCAGTACTTC. Translating gives CASSLVGRLQKAETQYF.

There are a few counts of this clonotype. The chain uses TRBV6-2 or TRBV6-3 and TRBJ2-7; tentatively, D is TRBD1 (6 bases). V lost 2 bases and J 3 bases, leaving 11 bases between the germline ends. The CDR3 has 14 residues. Germline loops: CDR1 MNHEY, CDR2 SVGEGT. CDR3: CASSYRDTFYEQYF. The CDR3 DNA is TGTGCCAGCAGTTACCGGGACACCTTCTACGAGCAGTACTTC.

This clonotype was detected only a few times. The chain has TRBV4-2 and TRBJ2-6; D not resolved. CDR3 length equals 17 residues. Trimming removed 4 bases from V and 3 bases from J, with 16 bases in between. Germline V CDR1 and CDR2: LGHNA, YNFKEQ. The CDR3 nucleotides are TGTGCCAGCAGCCTGGCGACCGAAGTAATTGGGGCCAACGTCCTGACTTTC. Translated, it gives CASSLATEVIGANVLTF.

This clonotype came up many times. The V gene is TRBV2, the J gene TRBJ2-7; D unclear. V was clipped by 1 base and J by 3 bases, with 7 bases between them. Germline V gene data show CDR1 as SNHLY and CDR2 as FYNNEI. This CDR3 is built from 13 residues. CDR3 DNA sequence: TGTGCCAGCAGTGAAGTATGGGGCTACGAGCAGTACTTC. Translation: CASSEVWGYEQYF.

This clonotype showed up many times. The DNA for the CDR3 is TGTGCCAGCAGCCCCTCCCTGGGACTACCCTCCAATGAGCAGTTCTTC. This translates into CASSPSLGLPSNEQFF. This sequence joins TRBV6-1 and TRBJ2-1; 7 bases match TRBD2. The V gene's germline CDR1 is MNHNS and CDR2 SASEGT. The CDR3 is 16 residues long. Trimming at V came to 6 bases and at J to 6 bases, leaving 14 bases not matched to a gene.

The chain carries TRBV20-1 and TRBJ2-1; 7 positions match TRBD2. Germline-derived CDR1 and CDR2 are DFQATT and SNEGSKA (reference sequence). The junction had 3 bases not matched to a gene; V was cut back by 6 bases and J by 4 bases. This CDR3 is 12 amino acids long. The CDR3 region is CSAGGFYNEQFF. The CDR3 DNA sequence: TGCAGTGCCGGGGGGTTTTACAATGAGCAGTTCTTC.

Worth noting for this clonotype: A much larger clone is a single base away; this may be a read error. The chain carries TRBV3-1 and TRBJ2-1; TRBD2 agrees at 7 bases. Germline assignment: CDR1 LGHDT and CDR2 YNNKEL (reference sequence). The CDR3 sequence is 16 residues long. Written as DNA, the CDR3 is TGTGCCAGCAGCCAAGTCGGCGGGAGAACCTACAATAAGCAGTTCTTC. Encoded protein: CASSQVGGRTYNKQFF.

The chain employs TRBV20-1 and TRBJ1-6; D is possibly TRBD1 (6 bases). CDR3 size: 16 residues. V was clipped by 0 bases and J by 4 bases, with 13 bases between them. The germline V gene encodes CDR1 DFQATT and CDR2 SNEGSKA (reference sequence). The chain's CDR3 is CSARDHLGQYNSPLHF. The CDR3 region has the DNA TGCAGTGCTAGAGATCACCTCGGACAGTATAATTCACCCCTCCACTTT.

The rearrangement joins TRBV11-1 to TRBJ2-6; D possibly corresponds to TRBD1 (6 bases). In germline, CDR1 is SGHAT, CDR2 FQDESV (reference sequence). This CDR3 comprises 18 residues. Trimming took 3 bases from V and 0 from J, leaving 15 bases between them. The CDR3 spells CASSFYRAAISGANVLTF. In nucleotides, the CDR3 is TGTGCCAGCAGCTTCTACAGGGCCGCGATCTCTGGGGCCAACGTCCTGACTTTC.

V gene TRBV27 combines with J gene TRBJ2-3; 9 nucleotides align to TRBD2. The CDR3 runs 15 residues. CDR1 and CDR2 from the germline V gene are MNHEY and SMNVEV (reference sequence). V lost 6 bases and J lost 3; bases outside the gene matches: 7. The CDR3 region has the DNA TGTGCCAGCAGCCGCCGCGGGGGGGCTACAGATACGCAGTATTTT. It yields the protein CASSRRGGATDTQYF.

This clonotype was seen at least ten times. The rearrangement links TRBV5-6 to TRBJ2-3, with TRBD2 identical over 7 bases. There are 15 residues in the CDR3. Trimming took 5 bases from V and 6 from J; bases not matched to a gene: 12. The V gene's germline CDR1 is SGHDT and CDR2 YYEEEE. This CDR3 reads CASSLDGRPADTQYF. CDR3 bases: TGTGCCAGCAGTCTAGACGGGAGGCCCGCGGATACGCAGTATTTT.

This clonotype has at least ten counts. The chain employs TRBV7-2 and TRBJ2-7, with a possible D match to TRBD2 (6 bases). CDR3 length: 13 amino acids. Germline V CDR1 and CDR2: SGHTA, FQGNSA. With 2 bases removed from V and 2 bases from J, the gap between germline ends came to 7 bases. The DNA of the CDR3 is TGTGCCAGCAGCTTACCGGGGGCCTACGAGCAGTACTTC. Its translation: CASSLPGAYEQYF.

There are a few counts of this clonotype. The chain uses TRBV18 and TRBJ1-2, with 8 bases aligning to TRBD1. Germline lookup yields CDR1 KGHSH and CDR2 LQKENI. Trimming cost V 3 bases and J 5 bases; bases outside gene matches: 8. The CDR3 runs to 15 residues. CDR3 amino acids: CASSPPMTGEYGYTF. The CDR3 DNA is TGTGCCAGCTCACCCCCCATGACAGGGGAGTATGGCTACACCTTC.

This clonotype has a count of ten or more. The chain combines TRBV5-1 with TRBJ2-5; possible D gene TRBD2, 5 bases. Germline lookup yields CDR1 SGHRS and CDR2 YFSETQ. This CDR3 has 14 amino acids. With 4 bases removed from V and 4 bases from J, the gap between germline ends came to 14 bases. CDR3 loop: CASSLGAVGETQYF. The CDR3 bases are TGCGCCAGCAGCCTCGGAGCGGTGGGAGAGACCCAGTACTTC.

This clonotype was detected a few times. The chain uses TRBV5-1 and TRBJ2-7, with a weak D call TRBD1 (5 bases). CDR1 and CDR2 from the germline V gene are SGHRS and YFSETQ. This CDR3 is 14 amino acids long. Trimming took 0 bases from V and 2 from J, leaving 9 bases between them. As DNA, the CDR3 is TGCGCCAGCAGCTTGGGGGCCAGGGCCTACGAGCAGTACTTC. Protein product: CASSLGARAYEQYF.

This clonotype was seen a single time. This sequence joins TRBV5-6 and TRBJ2-7, with D perhaps matching TRBD2 (5 bases). The germline CDR1 and CDR2 sequences are SGHDT and YYEEEE. Trimming stripped 0 bases from V and 4 bases from J, with 17 bases between. CDR3 length: 16 amino acids. CDR3: CASSLASRRPPYEQYF. The CDR3 DNA is TGTGCCAGCAGCTTGGCCTCACGGAGGCCCCCTTACGAGCAGTACTTC.

This clonotype was seen more than once but under ten times. The chain combines TRBV29-1 with TRBJ1-2, with TRBD1 matching over 7 bases. The J segment lost 4 bases and the V segment lost 8 bases, leaving 4 bases of the junction unmatched. CDR1 is SQVTM and CDR2 is ANQGSEA in the germline V gene. This CDR3 has 11 residues. The CDR3 DNA sequence: TGCAGCTTCCGGGACAGCTATGGCTACACCTTC. Translation gives CSFRDSYGYTF. Filled out from reference TRBV29-1 and TRBJ1-2, the complete variable domain reads SAVISQKPSRDICQRGTSLTIQCQVDSQVTMMFWYRQQPGQSLTLIATANQGSEATYESGFVIDKFPISRPNLTFSTLTVSNMSPEDSSIYLCSFRDSYGYTFGSGTRLTVV.

The chain employs TRBV20-1 and TRBJ2-1; D call uncertain. Germline assignment: CDR1 DFQATT and CDR2 SNEGSKA (reference sequence). This CDR3 comprises 11 residues. Trimming removed 7 bases at V and 6 bases at J, with 10 bases between. The CDR3 DNA sequence: TGCAGTGTATGCCCGGCCAATGAGCAGTTCTTC. It yields the protein CSVCPANEQFF.

This clonotype has a handful of counts. The chain links TRBV20-1 to TRBJ2-1, with D perhaps matching TRBD1 or TRBD2 (5 bases each). Germline V gene lookup returns CDR1 DFQATT and CDR2 SNEGSKA (reference sequence). V lost 0 bases and J 4 bases, leaving 10 bases between the germline ends. The CDR3 loop spans 14 amino acids. CDR3 loop: CSARDGTRYNEQFF. CDR3 DNA: TGCAGTGCTAGAGATGGGACCCGGTACAATGAGCAGTTCTTC.

The genes are TRBV7-8 and TRBJ2-7; D remains unclear. There are 16 residues in the CDR3. V lost 1 base, J lost 2 bases, and 15 bases lay in between. Per germline, CDR1 SGHVS and CDR2 FQNEAQ. The CDR3 loop reads CASSLDLQTSTYEQYF. The DNA for the CDR3 is TGTGCCAGCAGCTTAGATCTCCAGACATCCACCTACGAGCAGTACTTC. The entire variable domain, with the rest obtained from reference TRBV7-8 and TRBJ2-7, is as follows: GAGVSQSPRYKVAKRGQDVALRCDPISGHVSLFWYQQALGQGPEFLTYFQNEAQLDKSGLPSDRFFAERPEGSVSTLKIQRTQQEDSAVYLCASSLDLQTSTYEQYFGPGTRLTVT.

This clonotype was detected only a few times. The chain has TRBV29-1 and TRBJ2-1, with 8 bases matching TRBD2. There are 16 residues in the CDR3. V lost 0 bases and J lost 11; bases outside the gene matches: 15. The germline V gene encodes CDR1 SQVTM and CDR2 ANQGSEA. The CDR3 loop is CSVEDLTSGLRGQQFF. The CDR3 nucleotides are TGCAGCGTTGAAGATCTAACTAGCGGACTCCGTGGGCAGCAGTTCTTC.

The chain employs TRBV9 and TRBJ1-2, with D hard to call. Germline V gene lookup returns CDR1 SGDLS and CDR2 YYNGEE. V lost 0 bases and J lost 9, with 9 bases in between. The CDR3 totals 12 residues. CDR3 sequence reads: CASSVASQSYTF. CDR3 DNA sequence: TGTGCCAGCAGCGTAGCTTCACAGAGCTACACCTTC.

This clonotype was detected many times. The chain combines TRBV7-3 with TRBJ2-1; TRBD2 matches at 8 bases. Germline V gives CDR1 SGHTA, CDR2 FQGTGA. The V segment lost 5 bases and the J segment 8 bases; nucleotides outside the gene matches: 2. CDR3 length: 12 residues. The CDR3 protein is CASSPGGDEQFF. In DNA, the CDR3 is TGTGCCAGCAGCCCCGGGGGGGATGAGCAGTTCTTC.

This clonotype was counted only a few times. The chain joins TRBV5-5 to TRBJ2-7, with 7 bases identical to TRBD1. V shed 3 bases, J shed 6 bases, and the junction held 3 bases outside the gene matches. The CDR3 is 12 residues long. CDR1 is SGHKS, CDR2 YYEKEE, per germline (reference sequence). The CDR3 region has the DNA TGTGCCAGCAGCTCCACAGGGGTCGAGCAGTACTTC. This encodes CASSSTGVEQYF.

The chain combines TRBV20-1 with TRBJ1-2; D perhaps matches TRBD1 (6 bases). Germline-derived CDR1 and CDR2 are DFQATT and SNEGSKA (reference sequence). The CDR3 runs to 15 residues. V lost 6 bases and J lost 8, with 25 bases in between. The DNA for the CDR3 is TGCAGTGCCGCTGTGATATCAGGGGACTTGGAGGGCTACACCTTC. It encodes CSAAVISGDLEGYTF.

This clonotype showed up just a few times. The V gene is TRBV12-3 or TRBV12-4, the J gene TRBJ1-1, with 9 bases identical to TRBD1. The trim removed 5 bases at V and 10 bases at J, leaving 8 bases unmatched. The length of the CDR3 is 13 residues. CDR3 sequence (DNA): TGTGCCAGCAGTCTAGACAGGGGGAGTGGAGCTTTCTTT. Protein sequence: CASSLDRGSGAFF.

In this sample, this clonotype turned up many times. V gene TRBV5-1 combines with J gene TRBJ2-1; 7 bases are shared with TRBD2. V lost 2 bases to trimming and J lost 2 bases; unmatched junction nucleotides: 4. The germline V gene encodes CDR1 SGHRS and CDR2 YFSETQ. CDR3 length: 15 residues. The CDR3 region is CASSLTSEAYNEQFF. The CDR3 DNA sequence: TGCGCCAGCAGCTTAACTAGCGAGGCCTACAATGAGCAGTTCTTC.